This T cell receptor beta chain was sequenced in a study of blood T cell repertoires in COVID-19. Germline V gives CDR1 SNHLY, CDR2 FYNNEI. After removal of 2 bases from V and 8 bases from J, the junction contained 7 bases not matched to a gene. The CDR3 runs 17 residues. The table came from immunoSEQ multiplex PCR; TCRdb's copy has only in-frame clones and leaves some out. The sample consists of 290,000 or so clones, about nine tenths of them appearing once. This receptor was identified in a man aged 18 to 30 with active or convalescent COVID-19. V gene TRBV2 combines with J gene TRBJ2-1; 15 bases agree with TRBD2. Sequenced sample: peripheral blood. The chain's CDR3 is CASSESGLAGGWYEQFF. The CDR3 DNA reads as TGTGCCAGCAGTGAATCCGGACTAGCGGGAGGGTGGTATGAGCAGTTCTTC.